This T cell receptor beta chain was identified in a study of Graves' ophthalmopathy and Graves' hyperthyroidism. V was trimmed by 9 bases and J by 7 bases, leaving 13 bases between them. CDR3 length equals 13 residues. Germline CDR1 reads LNHDA; CDR2 reads SQIVND (reference sequence). This clonotype was found a few times. The antigen is undetermined. Excluded were patients with other autoimmune diseases, uncontrolled infections, pregnancy or lactation. Clinicians diagnosed using symptoms, serum thyroxine, TRAb, thyroid ultrasound and orbital computed tomography. General study results and limits: With a specificity of around 76% and a sensitivity of about 71%, the model predicted ophthalmopathy progression. Most clonotypes expanded in thyroid above 0.001 frequency were present in blood too.

RNA transcripts were the source from which TCR beta CDR3 regions were amplified. HTBI primers were employed in first-round RT-PCR, then a second-round multiplex PCR followed. TCRdb re-derived calls from the multiplex PCR reads in MiXCR, one entry per CDR3 protein. The sample has around 1.1 million distinct CDR3 sequences, about two fifths seen once. The origin of this receptor is an adult man with Graves' hyperthyroidism. This chain joins TRBV19 and TRBJ1-6; TRBD1 might be the D (6 bases). The sample taken for sequencing was peripheral blood or thyroid tissue (not recorded which). The CDR3 bases are TGTGCCAGCATCGGACAGAGGAATTCACCCCTCCACTTT. This translates into CASIGQRNSPLHF.